These 10 T cell receptor beta chains were all obtained from the same sample, sequenced in a study of a mutant IDH1 vaccine in newly diagnosed glioma. These receptors' antigens are unknown. The repertoire was sequenced with immunoSEQ multiplex PCR; TCRdb's copy has only in-frame clones and lacks some. The sample carries fewer than 45,000 clones, over 70% recorded once. Time point noted: week 23, last vaccination. Vaccine doses each comprised 300 ug of mutant IDH1 20-mer peptide, with topical imiquimod. This material consisted of PBMCs, taken from a glioma patient whose treatment included an IDH1 peptide vaccine. Every receptor here comes from a woman aged 40 to 50 with glioma. Some clones in this sample may be carry-over from other donors' samples.

The gene calls are TRBV19 and TRBJ1-2; D not resolved. Germline values: CDR1 LNHDA, CDR2 SQIVND (reference sequence). CDR3 length: 16 residues. V lost 5 bases and J lost 0, with 16 bases in between. CDR3 residues: CASSPRWADPNYGYTF. The CDR3 coding sequence is TGTGCCAGTAGTCCACGATGGGCGGACCCTAACTATGGCTACACCTTC.

The CDR3 sequence: CASSVDTDTQYF. CDR3 DNA sequence: TGTGCCAGCAGCGTAGACACCGATACGCAGTATTTT. V and J are TRBV9 and TRBJ2-3, with unresolved D. Trimming left V 0 bases short and J 6 bases short, with 5 bases between. The germline V gene encodes CDR1 SGDLS and CDR2 YYNGEE. The CDR3 is 12 residues long. Using reference TRBV9 and TRBJ2-3 for the parts outside the CDR3, the full variable domain is DSGVTQTPKHLITATGQRVTLRCSPRSGDLSVYWYQQSLDQGLQFLIQYYNGEERAKGNILERFSAQQFPDLHSELNLSSLELGDSALYFCASSVDTDTQYFGPGTRLTVL.

This chain links TRBV4-3 with TRBJ1-4; no clear D. Germline loops: CDR1 LGHNA, CDR2 YSLEER. This CDR3 has 13 amino acids. The V gene lost 0 bases and the J gene lost 5 bases, with 4 bases spanning the gap. In nucleotides, the CDR3 is TGCGCCAGCAGCCAAGAGTCGAATGAAAAACTGTTTTTT. As protein: CASSQESNEKLFF.

The rearrangement links TRBV27 to TRBJ2-5, with a possible D match to TRBD1 (6 bases). V shed 6 bases and J shed 3 bases, with 14 bases lying between them. From germline, CDR1 is MNHEY and CDR2 SMNVEV (reference sequence). CDR3 length equals 14 residues. The chain's CDR3 is CASSSRYREETQYF. The DNA for the CDR3 is TGTGCCAGCAGCTCAAGATACAGGGAAGAGACCCAGTACTTC.

The genes are TRBV4-3 and TRBJ2-4; D not certain. The germline V gene encodes CDR1 LGHNA and CDR2 YSLEER. The CDR3 extends over 14 amino acids. The V end was cut by 1 base, the J end by 0 bases, with 4 bases between. The CDR3 region has the DNA TGCGCCAGCAGCCAAGGACTAGCCAAAAACATTCAGTACTTC. Translation: CASSQGLAKNIQYF.

The chain is built from TRBV27 and TRBJ1-2; perhaps TRBD1 as D (5 bases). This CDR3 contains 13 residues. V lost 4 bases to trimming and J lost 8 bases, with 14 bases between them. Per germline, CDR1 MNHEY and CDR2 SMNVEV (reference sequence). The CDR3: CASSSRGLEGYTF. CDR3 sequence (DNA): TGTGCCAGCAGTTCACGGGGCTTAGAGGGCTACACCTTC.

V is TRBV6-5 and J is TRBJ2-7; 9 bases fit TRBD1. This CDR3 is 13 amino acids long. V gave up 6 bases and J gave up 5 bases; unmatched junction bases: 5. CDR1 is MNHEY and CDR2 is SVGAGI in the germline V gene. CDR3 amino acids: CASRDRGNNEQYF. The CDR3 coding sequence is TGTGCCAGCAGGGACAGGGGTAACAACGAGCAGTACTTC.

A few counts support this clone. The rearrangement uses TRBV7-2 and TRBJ2-7, with 9 bases fitting TRBD1. The CDR3 is 14 residues long. The germline V gene has CDR1 SGHTA and CDR2 FQGNSA. V lost 5 bases to trimming and J lost 4 bases; unmatched junction nucleotides: 6. The CDR3 bases are TGTGCCAGCAGCCCCGGGACAGGGATATACGAGCAGTACTTC. This translates into CASSPGTGIYEQYF.

The chain joins TRBV5-1 to TRBJ1-1; the D is unclear. This CDR3 contains 15 residues. V was trimmed by 0 bases and J by 1 base, leaving 10 bases between them. Germline V CDR1 and CDR2: SGHRS, YFSETQ. CDR3 protein: CASSLAGAPNTEAFF. CDR3 coding DNA: TGCGCCAGCAGCTTGGCTGGTGCGCCGAACACTGAAGCTTTCTTT.

The CDR3: CASSESGSAYEQYF. The CDR3 DNA reads as TGTGCCAGCAGTGAGTCAGGTTCCGCCTACGAGCAGTACTTC. The V and J genes are TRBV6-6 and TRBJ2-7; D ambiguous. The length of the CDR3 is 14 residues. Germline V CDR1 and CDR2: MNHNY, SVGAGI (reference sequence). Between the trimmed V and J ends, which lost 5 bases and 2 bases, there was a span of 13 bases.